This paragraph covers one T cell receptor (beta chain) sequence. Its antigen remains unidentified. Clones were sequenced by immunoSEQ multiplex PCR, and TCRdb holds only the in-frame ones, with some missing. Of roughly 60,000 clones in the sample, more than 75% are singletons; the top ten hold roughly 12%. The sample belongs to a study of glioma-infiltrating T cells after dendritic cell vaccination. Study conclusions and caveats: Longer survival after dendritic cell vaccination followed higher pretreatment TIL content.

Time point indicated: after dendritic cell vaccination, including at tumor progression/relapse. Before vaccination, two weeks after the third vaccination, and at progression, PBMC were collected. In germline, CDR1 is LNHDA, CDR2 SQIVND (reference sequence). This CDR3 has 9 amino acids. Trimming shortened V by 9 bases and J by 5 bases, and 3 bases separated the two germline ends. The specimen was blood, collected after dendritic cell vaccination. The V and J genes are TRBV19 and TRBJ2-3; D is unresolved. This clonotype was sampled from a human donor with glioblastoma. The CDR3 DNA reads TGTGCCAGCGGAGATACGCAGTATTTT. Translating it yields CASGDTQYF.